This TCR beta chain appears in the sequencing data of a study of metastatic and nonmetastatic thyroid tumors. Via MiXCR, TCRdb re-called the PCR reads. There are some 27,000 clones in the sample; around a fifth occur only once, and about a quarter lies in the top ten. This CDR3 is built from 15 residues. Losses at the gene ends were 6 bases for V and 1 base for J; bases not matched to a gene: 3. This clone was seen ten or more times. Patients had received no treatment of any kind before thyroid surgery. The TCR was taken from a male donor with papillary thyroid cancer or a benign thyroid nodule (not recorded which). Some clones in this sample may be carry-over from other donors' samples. The chain combines TRBV12-3 or TRBV12-4 with TRBJ2-3; 11 nucleotides agree with TRBD2. Sequencing input: blood. CDR3 sequence reads: CASRGTSGGTDTQYF. As DNA, the CDR3 is TGTGCCAGCAGAGGGACTAGCGGCGGCACAGATACGCAGTATTTT.